This T cell receptor beta chain was recorded in a study of metastatic and nonmetastatic thyroid tumors. About the study: Repertoires from malignant and benign thyroid patients were compared across blood and tumor or nodule tissue.

This clone was observed a handful of times. TCRdb reassembled clones from the PCR reads with MiXCR. The sample lists about 2,600 clones, roughly 29% seen once, with around a fifth in the top ten. Germline V lookup: CDR1 MDHEN, CDR2 SYDVKM. This CDR3 comprises 14 residues. Trimming took 7 bases from V and 6 from J; bases not matched to a gene: 11. All patients reached thyroid surgery having received no treatment beforehand. Sequenced: tumor tissue. This clonotype was sampled from a female donor with papillary thyroid cancer or a benign thyroid nodule (not recorded which). Some clones in this sample may be carry-over from other donors' samples. The chain couples TRBV28 to TRBJ1-1, with 7 positions matching TRBD1. The CDR3 is CASIPRGRVSEAFF. CDR3 bases: TGTGCCAGCATCCCAAGGGGGCGCGTCTCTGAAGCTTTCTTT.